This T cell receptor (beta chain) was recorded in a study of cytomegalovirus exposure and HLA in healthy donors. At the level of the study: Prior work identified 95 million to 120 million unique TCR beta sequences in 150 million to 200 million T cells. In terms of ancestry, the Caucasian-associated cluster contained about 80% of the 300 to 400 genotyped donors.

Vbeta (60) and Jbeta (13) primers were used in the PCR. Libraries were prepared by immunoSEQ multiplex PCR; TCRdb keeps only in-frame clonotypes and omits some of them. The sample includes around 140,000 clones, 60% to 85% of them seen just once. V lost 0 bases and J lost 7, with 9 bases in between. Germline V gene sequence: CDR1 LGHNA, CDR2 YNFKEQ. This CDR3 region has 14 residues. Broader study findings: The authors later found most CMV-associated TCR beta chains appeared HLA-restricted. Rarity held for most TCR sequences, but there were some public TCRs that occurred in many donors.

Turning to this clone: Its antigen remains unidentified.

The receptor comes from a woman in her thirties or forties in good health and CMV-seronegative. Input material: PBMCs. The chain combines TRBV4-2 with TRBJ2-2; D not certain. In nucleotides, the CDR3 is TGTGCCAGCAGCCAAGATCCGAGTGACGGGGAGCTGTTTTTT. This gives the protein CASSQDPSDGELFF.